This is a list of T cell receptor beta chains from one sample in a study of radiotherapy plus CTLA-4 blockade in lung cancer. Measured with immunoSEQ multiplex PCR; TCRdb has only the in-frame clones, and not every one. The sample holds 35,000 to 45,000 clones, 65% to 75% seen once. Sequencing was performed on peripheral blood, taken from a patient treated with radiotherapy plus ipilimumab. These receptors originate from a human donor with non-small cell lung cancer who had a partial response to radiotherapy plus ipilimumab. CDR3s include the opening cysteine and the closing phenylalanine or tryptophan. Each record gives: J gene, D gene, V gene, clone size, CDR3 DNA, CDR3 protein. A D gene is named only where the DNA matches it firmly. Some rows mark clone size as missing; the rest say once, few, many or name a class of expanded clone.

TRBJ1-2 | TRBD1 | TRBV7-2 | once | TGTGCCAGCAGCTTAAGTAGGACAGGGAATGGCTACACCTTC | CASSLSRTGNGYTF
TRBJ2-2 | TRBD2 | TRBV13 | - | TGTGCCAGCGGCTTGGACCTAGCGGGGGCCGACACCGGGGAGCTGTTTTTT | CASGLDLAGADTGELFF
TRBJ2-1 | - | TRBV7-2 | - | TGTGCTAGCAGCTTGAGGGAAGTTGATCTCCGGGGGCAGTTCTTC | CASSLREVDLRGQFF
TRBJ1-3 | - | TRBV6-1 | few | TGTGCCAGCGGTCGGGGAAACACCATATATTTT | CASGRGNTIYF
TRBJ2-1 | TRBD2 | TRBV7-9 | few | TGTGCCAGCAGCTTAAGAACTAGCGGGAGCGTGGGGGGGGAGCAGTTCTTC | CASSLRTSGSVGGEQFF
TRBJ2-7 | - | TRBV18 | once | TGTGCCAGCTCACCAGCCGGGACAATTCCCTCCTACGAGCAGTACTTC | CASSPAGTIPSYEQYF
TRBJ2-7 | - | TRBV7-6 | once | TGTGCCAGCAGCTTGGGCTCGATGGGCGAGCAGTACTTC | CASSLGSMGEQYF
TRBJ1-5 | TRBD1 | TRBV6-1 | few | TGTGCCAGCAGTTGGACAGGGGGTTTACAGCCCCAGCATTTT | CASSWTGGLQPQHF
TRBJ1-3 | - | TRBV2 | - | TGTGCCAGTTCCGGGACTGTAGGAAACACCATATATTTT | CASSGTVGNTIYF
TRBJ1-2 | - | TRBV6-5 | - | TGTGCCAGCAGTGAGGAGGCGGGAAACTATGGCTACACCTTC | CASSEEAGNYGYTF
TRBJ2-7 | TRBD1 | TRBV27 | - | TGTGCCAGCAGTTTATCGACAGGGGATGCCTCCTACGAGCAGTACTTC | CASSLSTGDASYEQYF
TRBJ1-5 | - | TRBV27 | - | TGTGCCAGCGGAGAGGCTCAGCCCCAGCATTTT | CASGEAQPQHF
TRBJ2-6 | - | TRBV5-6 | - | TGTGCCAGCAGTTTAATATCTGGGGCCAACGTCCTGACTTTC | CASSLISGANVLTF
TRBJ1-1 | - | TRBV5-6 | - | TGTGCCAGCAGCCCCACTCGGTGGAACACTGAAGCTTTCTTT | CASSPTRWNTEAFF
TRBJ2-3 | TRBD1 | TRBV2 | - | TGTGCCAGCAGTTCTCAGCCGGGACAGAGGACAGATACGCAGTATTTT | CASSSQPGQRTDTQYF
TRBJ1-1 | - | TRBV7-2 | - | TGTGCCAGCAGCTTGGCACACCAGAACACTGAAGCTTTCTTT | CASSLAHQNTEAFF
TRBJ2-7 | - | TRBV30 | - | TGTGCCTGGAGCAGGGACGAGCAGTACTTC | CAWSRDEQYF